This T cell receptor beta chain was identified during a study of CD8+ T cells in alopecia areata. Study as a whole: Once tofacitinib had been taken for 6 to 18 months, 6 months off drug followed.

Trimming took off 4 bases at V and 0 bases at J, with 13 bases between the two ends. The germline V gene encodes CDR1 SNHLY and CDR2 FYNNEI. The CDR3 extends over 16 amino acids. Reverse transcribed after extraction, RNA yielded cDNA as the sequencing template. Produced via immunoSEQ multiplex PCR; TCRdb's table is partial and in-frame only. The table shows more than 85,000 clones, with roughly 47% occurring only once. General study points: The study found higher clonality in lesional than normal scalp, especially in alopecia totalis/universalis.

This clone was observed a handful of times. Its antigen is not identified. The specimen sequenced was CD4+ T cells sorted from blood. The TCR originated in a human donor with alopecia areata. The J gene is TRBJ1-5, the V gene TRBV2; D is undetermined. CDR3 bases: TGTGCCAGCAGTGGGGTTTGGTCGGATAGCAATCAGCCCCAGCATTTT. Translation gives CASSGVWSDSNQPQHF.